This is a list of T cell receptor beta chains from one sample in a study of metastatic and nonmetastatic thyroid tumors. TCRdb ran MiXCR on the PCR reads. The sample contains around 34,000 clones, 16% of which appear only once. Sequences were obtained from blood. These receptors all come from a female donor with papillary thyroid cancer or a benign thyroid nodule (not recorded which). Some clones in this sample may be carry-over from other donors' samples. Each CDR3 is given without its conserved first and last residue.

ASGQGASSGYT	TRBV28	TRBJ1-2
SAPKGGASDNEQF	TRBV20-1	TRBJ2-1
ATSRDRGGAEAF	TRBV15	TRBJ1-1
ASSNSGTRVHEQY	TRBV11-2	TRBJ2-7
AWSVWWHSGYT	TRBV30	TRBJ1-2
ASSTDTRLHT	TRBV2	TRBJ1-2
ASSLGAVGVLGANYGYT	TRBV28	TRBJ1-2
ASSLEMSPQH	TRBV28	TRBJ1-5
SAGGLDSYEQY	TRBV20-1	TRBJ2-7
ASSLDHSQGRYGYT	TRBV11-2	TRBJ1-2
ASSIGTDINQPQH	TRBV19	TRBJ1-5
ATTPGRAGANVLT	TRBV15	TRBJ2-6
ASSPGQGVKQY	TRBV2	TRBJ2-7
ASSSETGVDGYT	TRBV5-6	TRBJ1-2
ASSFTGNTEAF	TRBV7-8	TRBJ1-1
ASSLTTSYNEQF	TRBV7-7	TRBJ2-1
ASSQRRYTDTQY	TRBV3-1	TRBJ2-3
ASSDSRNEKLF	TRBV6-1	TRBJ1-4
ASRERERQPQH	TRBV28	TRBJ1-5
ASSLGLRVGEQY	TRBV6-1	TRBJ2-7
ASTPRGAGNYEQY	TRBV28	TRBJ2-7
ASSQRGGEETQY	TRBV7-3	TRBJ2-5
ASSQDGALYTEAF	TRBV4-1	TRBJ1-1
ASSPEVNLYNEQF	TRBV5-1	TRBJ2-1
SVRGQAYEQY	TRBV20-1	TRBJ2-7
ASSYGAAAKNIQY	TRBV6-6	TRBJ2-4
ASSQREINEQF	TRBV6-1	TRBJ2-1
ASSVGGTQLGRYEQY	TRBV9	TRBJ2-7
SAKGKFETQY	TRBV20-1	TRBJ2-5
SARDFGDEQF	TRBV20-1	TRBJ2-1
SARDGQGAYEQY	TRBV20-1	TRBJ2-7
ASSFVGNTEAF	TRBV27	TRBJ1-1
SARAFGHTQY	TRBV20-1	TRBJ2-3
ASSLRQGISNEQF	TRBV7-3	TRBJ2-1
ASSRGQVNNSPLH	TRBV5-4	TRBJ1-6
ASSLGTSGILVTDTQY	TRBV4-2	TRBJ2-3
ASSSAPTHTDTQY	TRBV6-1	TRBJ2-3
ASSLSGARNDQY	TRBV28	TRBJ2-7
ASSPTDPFSGANVLT	TRBV6-2/TRBV6-3	TRBJ2-6
ASSRTTEDGEQF	TRBV6-2/TRBV6-3	TRBJ2-1
ASSRTEGNTEAF	TRBV4-1	TRBJ1-1
ASSLGGTSMWT	TRBV12-3/TRBV12-4	TRBJ1-2
ASSPLGREGIEQF	TRBV28	TRBJ2-1
ASSLDYSGSSVDLF	TRBV6-1	TRBJ2-2
ASMGGTQGISYEQY	TRBV2	TRBJ2-7
SAFSADRSYNEQF	TRBV20-1	TRBJ2-1
ASSLAVELRGTQY	TRBV7-6	TRBJ2-5
ASSFADYNEQF	TRBV7-2	TRBJ2-1
ASSPESRTGIHEQY	TRBV18	TRBJ2-7
ASSVDRDSQETQY	TRBV28	TRBJ2-5
ASSHYGTSGMSSYNEQF	TRBV4-2	TRBJ2-1
ASSSGVASNQPRH	TRBV12-3/TRBV12-4	TRBJ1-5
ASSLRTGDENIDYEQY	TRBV5-1	TRBJ2-7
ASSPGTGISGANVLT	TRBV4-2	TRBJ2-6
SARVYQDEQY	TRBV20-1	TRBJ2-7
ASSIDPGSGANVLT	TRBV19	TRBJ2-6
ASSLSMDGFSYEQY	TRBV27	TRBJ2-7
ASSLRTGWGRGAF	TRBV28	TRBJ1-1
ASRKQQENTEAF	TRBV5-4	TRBJ1-1
ATSASGGTQY	TRBV24-1	TRBJ2-3